This TCR beta chain emerged from a study of PD-L1 blockade in urothelial cancer. Study overall: Blood was analyzed 3 weeks (second dose) and 6 weeks after treatment start.

V was shortened by 6 bases and J by 7 bases, with 12 bases between the two germline ends. Germline assignment: CDR1 KGHSH and CDR2 LQKENI. CDR3 length: 13 residues. Time point specified: pretreatment peripheral blood. Individual patients had between 1 and 8 samples, taken pretreatment and on-treatment. Every PCR received spiked-in synthetic TCR analog templates. Only in-frame clones appear in the TCRdb table, and some are missing; sequencing was by immunoSEQ multiplex PCR. Among 50,000 to 55,000 clones listed, approximately 86% were seen once. The TCR sequence derives from a man aged 60 to 69 with urothelial cancer. The sample was PBMCs, taken around atezolizumab (anti-PD-L1) treatment. The genes are TRBV18 and TRBJ1-4, with D possibly matching TRBD1 (5 bases). The CDR3 protein is CASSLRGGEKLFF. The DNA for the CDR3 is TGTGCCAGCTCCCTCCGGGGGGGTGAAAAACTGTTTTTT.